This TCR beta chain was retrieved from a study of vaccination and CD4 T cells after COVID-19. Study as a whole: Post-COVID sampling occurred a median roughly 100 days after diagnosis (range 35 to 161). Spike peptides, overlapping and drawn from SARS-CoV-2, HCoV-NL63, HCoV-OC43 and HCoV-229E, were used to stimulate cells. Controls had a CEFX pool, an HIV-1 Nef pool, or no peptide added.

Treatment specified: approximately nine-day PBMC culture with coronavirus spike peptide pools or control peptides (ViraFEST assay). Unexposed donor CD4+ T cells predated the COVID-19 pandemic, collected 2011-2018. Trimming took off 6 bases at V and 0 bases at J, with 12 bases between the two ends. The CDR3 is 15 residues long. Germline CDR1 is SNHLY and CDR2 is FYNNEI. About this clonotype itself: Its specificity is unknown.

Oncomine TCR Beta short-read sequencing was applied to DNA from cultured CD4+ T cells. Genomic DNA was extracted from cultured CD4+ T cells. TCRdb used MiXCR to reprocess the PCR reads, holding one entry per CDR3 protein. The data contain 8,500 to 10,000 distinct CDR3 sequences, 50% to 65% of them seen just once; the ten biggest clones take up over 20%. The sequencing input was CD4+ T cells from blood, cultured in vitro. This chain uses TRBV2 with TRBJ2-1; D not resolved. The TCR was taken from a human donor in good health. The CDR3 region has the DNA TGTGCCAGCAGACGGACCGCCAGCTCCTACAATGAGCAGTTCTTC. Amino acids: CASRRTASSYNEQFF. The entire variable domain, with the rest obtained from reference TRBV2 and TRBJ2-1, is as follows: EPEVTQTPSHQVTQMGQEVILRCVPISNHLYFYWYRQILGQKVEFLVSFYNNEISEKSEIFDDQFSVERPDGSNFTLKIRSTKLEDSAMYFCASRRTASSYNEQFFGPGTRLTVL.